This TCR beta chain was captured by sequencing in a study of T cell responses to AZD1222 COVID-19 vaccine. Study context: Second-dose timings of about 4 or about 12 weeks were pooled. General study points: Only after the peak T cell response were repertoires sampled.

As to this clone: Its target is unknown.

This CDR3 is built from 13 residues. Trimming shortened V by 2 bases and J by 1 base, and 3 bases separated the two germline ends. The germline gives CDR1 KGHSH, CDR2 LQKENI. TCRdb's table, derived via immunoSEQ multiplex PCR, lists solely in-frame clones and lacks some. Counted here are 150,000 to 200,000 clones, 85% to 95% occurring once; the ten biggest clones make up 1.3%. This chain joins TRBV18 and TRBJ1-5; D ambiguous. The source material was peripheral blood, sampled on day 0 of AZD1222 vaccination. This TCR was sampled from an adult in good health. CDR3 nucleotide sequence: TGTGCCAGCTCACCAGAAAGCAATCAGCCCCAGCATTTT. The encoded protein is CASSPESNQPQHF.